One sample yielded the 31 T cell receptor beta chains listed below, sequenced in a study of regulatory T cells in long-lasting Graves disease. Regarding time point: persistent/refractory GD, antithyroid drugs over 5 years with positive TRAb. PBMCs provided the RNA from which the TCR library was made. Library construction for TCR beta used iRepertoire HTBI primers and Arm-PCR of CDR3 regions. TCRdb used MiXCR to reprocess the multiplex PCR reads, holding one entry per CDR3 protein. This sample has almost 350,000 distinct CDR3 sequences; about 18% occur once, and the top ten carry 29%. The source material was peripheral blood mononuclear cells (PBMCs), sampled when the disease was refractory, from a patient treated with antithyroid drugs. The receptors were gathered from a female donor with Graves disease.

This clonotype appeared a few times. The J gene is TRBJ1-2, the V gene TRBV4-1; no clear D. This CDR3 contains 17 residues. In germline, CDR1 is MGHRA, CDR2 YSYEKL. The ends were cut back, 3 bases at V and 8 bases at J, with 25 bases in the middle. The CDR3: CASSQTRLRRGVGGYTF. Written as DNA, the CDR3 is TGCGCCAGCAGCCAGACTAGACTCAGGAGAGGAGTTGGAGGCTACACCTTC.

The chain links TRBV11-2 to TRBJ2-3; no reliable D call. The V gene's germline CDR1 is SGHAT and CDR2 FQNNGV. V dropped 3 bases and J dropped 6 bases, with 13 bases sitting between them. The CDR3 length is 14 residues. The CDR3 DNA reads as TGTGCCAGCAGCTTCCCGGGCCCACAGGATACGCAGTATTTT. Translating it yields CASSFPGPQDTQYF.

The rearrangement links TRBV2 to TRBJ2-7; D remains unclear. The CDR3 spans 15 residues. The germline V gene has CDR1 SNHLY and CDR2 FYNNEI. V lost 10 bases and J lost 3, with 22 bases in between. The CDR3: CATSRVRTAHYEQYF. DNA for the CDR3: TGTGCCACCAGCAGAGTTAGGACCGCTCACTACGAGCAGTACTTC. The full variable domain, with the rest looked up from reference TRBV2 and TRBJ2-7, is EPEVTQTPSHQVTQMGQEVILRCVPISNHLYFYWYRQILGQKVEFLVSFYNNEISEKSEIFDDQFSVERPDGSNFTLKIRSTKLEDSAMYFCATSRVRTAHYEQYFGPGTRLTVT.

Concerning this clonotype: This may arise from a read error, as a much more abundant clone is one base away. The rearrangement links TRBV5-5 to TRBJ1-2; D not resolved. CDR1 and CDR2 (germline): SGHKS, YYEKEE (reference sequence). This CDR3 is built from 14 residues. The V end was cut by 0 bases, the J end by 7 bases, with 13 bases between. CDR3 in DNA: TGTGCCAGCAGCTTGGATTGTCTTGCGTCTGGCTACACCTTC. It specifies CASSLDCLASGYTF.

This chain connects TRBV20-1 to TRBJ1-6; 7 bases fit TRBD1. Per the germline V gene, CDR1 is DFQATT and CDR2 is SNEGSKA (reference sequence). CDR3 size: 14 residues. Trimming cost V 1 base and J 5 bases; bases outside gene matches: 2. The CDR3 region is CSARGGTDNSPLHF. CDR3 coding DNA: TGCAGTGCTAGAGGAGGGACAGATAATTCACCCCTCCACTTT.

This clonotype has at least ten counts. The J gene is TRBJ1-1, the V gene TRBV12-3 or TRBV12-4; D remains ambiguous. V was pared by 3 bases and J by 4 bases, with 3 bases between. This CDR3 comprises 11 residues. The CDR3 reads CASSLITEAFF. CDR3 DNA sequence: TGTGCCAGCAGTTTGATCACTGAAGCTTTCTTT.

This clonotype was picked up many times. This chain links TRBV5-5 with TRBJ1-1, with a weak D call TRBD1 (5 bases). CDR1 and CDR2 from the germline V gene are SGHKS and YYEKEE (reference sequence). Trimming pared 5 bases from V and 1 base from J, leaving 12 bases between. This CDR3 has 14 residues. CDR3 amino acids: CASRYGTSNTEAFF. The CDR3 region has the DNA TGTGCCAGCAGGTACGGGACGTCGAACACTGAAGCTTTCTTT.

This clonotype appeared many times. The chain combines TRBV2 with TRBJ2-7; 7 nucleotides align to TRBD2. Germline V gives CDR1 SNHLY, CDR2 FYNNEI. With V trimmed by 11 bases and J by 3 bases, 13 bases remained unmatched. The CDR3 sequence is 14 residues long. The CDR3, as DNA: TGTGCCGGCTCGGGGACTACAAGCGGCTACGAGCAGTACTTC. It specifies CAGSGTTSGYEQYF.

This clonotype was seen ten or more times. This chain uses TRBV10-2 with TRBJ1-2; D perhaps matches TRBD1 (5 bases). The CDR3 sequence is 14 residues long. Looked up from germline, CDR1 is WSHSY and CDR2 is SAAADI. With 5 bases removed from V and 4 bases from J, the gap between germline ends came to 14 bases. The CDR3 DNA sequence: TGCGCCAGCAGTTTGGGACCAGAGAGCTATGGCTACACCTTC. Encoded protein: CASSLGPESYGYTF.

This clonotype has a handful of counts. The chain links TRBV5-5 to TRBJ1-2; D not certain. There are 14 residues in the CDR3. Per germline, CDR1 SGHKS and CDR2 YYEKEE (reference sequence). V lost 5 bases and J lost 1, with 12 bases in between. The DNA of the CDR3 is TGTGCCAGCAGTTACTCGGGCGGTAACTATGGCTACACCTTC. This gives the protein CASSYSGGNYGYTF. Complete variable domain (other parts from reference TRBV5-5 and TRBJ1-2): DAGVTQSPTHLIKTRGQQVTLRCSPISGHKSVSWYQQVLGQGPQFIFQYYEKEERGRGNFPDRFSARQFPNYSSELNVNALLLGDSALYLCASSYSGGNYGYTFGSGTRLTVV.

This clonotype was counted only a few times. The chain recombines TRBV18 with TRBJ2-5, with D possibly called TRBD1 or TRBD2 (6 bases each). This CDR3 contains 15 residues. V dropped 3 bases and J dropped 5 bases, with 16 bases sitting between them. The germline V gene encodes CDR1 KGHSH and CDR2 LQKENI. CDR3 residues: CASSPDKGGRETQYF. In DNA, the CDR3 is TGTGCCAGCTCACCGGACAAAGGGGGGCGCGAGACCCAGTACTTC.

The rearrangement uses TRBV7-9 and TRBJ2-7, with D possibly TRBD2 on 6 matching bases. The CDR3 runs to 15 residues. Trimming took off 0 bases at V and 2 bases at J, with 11 bases between the two ends. CDR1 and CDR2 from the germline V gene are SEHNR and FQNEAQ (reference sequence). The chain's CDR3 is CASSLARDFTYEQYF. The CDR3 DNA is TGTGCCAGCAGCTTAGCGAGGGACTTCACCTACGAGCAGTACTTC.

At least ten counts were recorded for this clonotype. The genes are TRBV28 and TRBJ2-7; 7 bases match TRBD2. CDR3 length: 15 residues. V trimming: 8 bases; J trimming: 6 bases; junction bases outside the gene matches: 16. Germline CDR1 MDHEN, CDR2 SYDVKM. The CDR3 sequence: CASGGGDAERLEQYF. DNA for the CDR3: TGTGCCAGCGGGGGGGGGGACGCCGAGCGTCTCGAGCAGTACTTC.

The chain is built from TRBV6-2 or TRBV6-3 and TRBJ1-6; TRBD1 might be the D (5 bases). Germline lookup yields CDR1 MNHEY and CDR2 SVGEGT. The CDR3 extends over 14 amino acids. The germline V and J ends were trimmed by 2 bases and 9 bases, with 11 bases remaining between them. CDR3 sequence reads: CASSYGGGGSPLHF. Written as DNA, the CDR3 is TGTGCCAGCAGTTACGGGGGGGGAGGTTCACCCCTCCACTTT.

This clonotype was detected a few times. The chain combines TRBV7-9 with TRBJ2-5; 7 nucleotides match TRBD2. J lost 2 bases, V lost 1 base, and 13 bases had no gene match. CDR1 and CDR2 from the germline V gene are SEHNR and FQNEAQ (reference sequence). CDR3 size: 18 residues. CDR3 protein: CASSLGAGLTSRQETQYF. In DNA, the CDR3 is TGTGCCAGCAGCTTAGGAGCGGGACTAACGTCCCGGCAAGAGACCCAGTACTTC.

The gene calls are TRBV4-3 and TRBJ2-1; 7 nucleotides agree with TRBD2. The CDR3 is 16 amino acids. J was trimmed by 6 bases and V by 0 bases; bases with no gene match: 8. The germline gives CDR1 LGHNA, CDR2 YSLEER. As DNA, the CDR3 is TGCGCCAGCAGCCAAGACTCAGGACTAGTTATCAATGAGCAGTTCTTC. Protein product: CASSQDSGLVINEQFF.

In its sample, this clonotype was seen a few times. The chain recombines TRBV6-2 or TRBV6-3 with TRBJ1-1, with D unresolved. This CDR3 has 13 residues. With 5 bases removed from V and 11 bases from J, the gap between germline ends came to 18 bases. Germline loops: CDR1 MNHEY, CDR2 SVGEGT. CDR3 loop: CASSRTVGPYAFF. Here the CDR3 DNA reads TGTGCCAGCAGTCGGACGGTGGGTCCGTATGCTTTCTTT.

Points on this clonotype: A much bigger clone sits one base away, suggesting this may be a read error. This chain joins TRBV3-1 and TRBJ2-7; D call uncertain. CDR1 LGHDT and CDR2 YNNKEL come from the germline V gene (reference sequence). This CDR3 has 15 residues. The CDR3 sequence: CASSRRRASVYEQHF. Written as DNA, the CDR3 is TGTGCCAGCAGCCGCCGACGGGCTAGTGTCTACGAGCAGCACTTC.

This clonotype was seen repeatedly, ten times or more. The rearrangement uses TRBV2 and TRBJ2-7; no firm D call. The CDR3 runs to 12 residues. Per the germline V gene, CDR1 is SNHLY and CDR2 is FYNNEI. V was shortened by 4 bases and J by 5 bases, with 9 bases between the two germline ends. For the CDR3, the DNA is TGTGCCAGCAGTGGGTCGGAGCACGAGCAGTACTTC. Protein product: CASSGSEHEQYF.

This clonotype was counted only a few times. The chain combines TRBV19 with TRBJ2-6; TRBD2 agrees at 8 bases. Germline lookup yields CDR1 LNHDA and CDR2 SQIVND (reference sequence). The CDR3 runs to 15 residues. Unmatched junction bases numbered 6, after V lost 8 bases and J lost 3 bases. CDR3 sequence (DNA): TGTGCCAGTTCCGGGGGGGCCAGTGGGGCCAACGTCCTGACTTTC. Translation gives CASSGGASGANVLTF.

Only a few counts were recorded for this clonotype. V and J are TRBV5-1 and TRBJ2-7; possibly TRBD1 or TRBD2 for D (5 bases each). The V and J ends lost 2 bases and 6 bases respectively, with 15 bases between them. CDR3 length: 14 residues. Germline V gene lookup returns CDR1 SGHRS and CDR2 YFSETQ. The CDR3 region is CASSFRDPRREQYF. The DNA for the CDR3 is TGCGCCAGCAGCTTCCGGGACCCCAGGCGCGAGCAGTACTTC.

This clonotype has only a few counts. The chain uses TRBV11-3 and TRBJ1-1; tentatively, D is TRBD1 (5 bases). The CDR3 covers 15 residues. Trimming left V 5 bases short and J 0 bases short, with 13 bases between. Germline assignment: CDR1 SGHNT and CDR2 YENEEA. The CDR3 loop reads CASSQGKGLNTEAFF. The CDR3 DNA sequence: TGTGCCAGCAGCCAAGGGAAGGGGTTGAACACTGAAGCTTTCTTT.

Ten or more counts support this clonotype. V and J are TRBV11-3 and TRBJ1-2; D gene unclear. CDR3 length: 14 residues. V was shortened by 1 base and J by 6 bases, with 12 bases between the two germline ends. Germline assignment: CDR1 SGHNT and CDR2 YENEEA. CDR3 nucleotides: TGTGCCAGCAGCTTAGGACCGGGAAACAATGGCTACACCTTC. This sequence encodes CASSLGPGNNGYTF.

This clonotype came up many times. This rearrangement joins TRBV11-2 to TRBJ1-2; D remains unclear. Per germline, CDR1 SGHAT and CDR2 FQNNGV. The CDR3 has 13 residues. V lost 5 bases to trimming and J lost 6 bases, with 13 bases between them. Here the CDR3 reads CASSPNGWDGYTF. The CDR3 DNA is TGTGCCAGCAGCCCTAATGGATGGGATGGCTACACCTTC.

In this sample, this clonotype turned up a few times. This may be a read error: a much more frequent sequence differs by one nucleotide. The chain is built from TRBV12-3 or TRBV12-4 and TRBJ1-5; tentative D call: TRBD1 (5 bases). The CDR3 runs to 14 residues. CDR3 in amino acids: CAGSLGLTNQPQHF. CDR3 sequence (DNA): TGTGCCGGCAGTCTGGGACTGACCAATCAGCCCCAGCATTTT.

This clonotype was seen many times. The chain carries TRBV5-5 and TRBJ2-5, with TRBD1 matching 9 bases. Germline V gene sequence: CDR1 SGHKS, CDR2 YYEKEE (reference sequence). CDR3 size: 17 residues. The J segment lost 2 bases and the V segment lost 4 bases, leaving 12 bases of the junction unmatched. This CDR3 is CASSHSPTGGKQETQYF. The CDR3 bases are TGTGCCAGCAGCCACAGTCCGACAGGGGGAAAACAAGAGACCCAGTACTTC.

This clonotype was seen repeatedly, ten times or more. The chain combines TRBV27 with TRBJ1-5; tentatively, D is TRBD1 (5 bases). CDR3 length: 14 residues. CDR1 is MNHEY, CDR2 SMNVEV, per germline (reference sequence). Trimming removed 5 bases from V and 4 bases from J, with 12 bases in between. Here the CDR3 DNA reads TGTGCCAGCAGTACTTCAGGGTGGAATCAGCCCCAGCATTTT. It is translated as CASSTSGWNQPQHF.

Concerning this clonotype: A much larger clone differs from this one at a single base, so this may be a read error. Since the CDR3 does not end with the conserved phenylalanine or tryptophan, this likely comes from a read error. The rearrangement joins TRBV2 to TRBJ2-1, with a possible D match to TRBD2 (5 bases). The V end was cut by 6 bases, the J end by 3 bases, with 21 bases between. CDR3 size: 17 residues. Germline CDR1 is SNHLY and CDR2 is FYNNEI. The CDR3 region has the DNA TGTGCCAGCAGCCCCCTTGGAGGTCTCTCACTCTACAATGAGCAGTTCTCC. Residues: CASSPLGGLSLYNEQFS.

Only a few counts were recorded for this clonotype. This CDR3 is CASSYDRGQVGGYTF. The CDR3, as DNA: TGTGCCAGCAGTTACGACAGGGGGCAAGTTGGTGGCTACACCTTC. The J gene is TRBJ1-2, the V gene TRBV6-4, with 10 bases lining up with TRBD1. The CDR3 spans 15 residues. V dropped 5 bases and J dropped 7; count of bases not matched to a gene: 10. CDR1 is MRHNA and CDR2 is SNTAGT in the germline V gene.

The V gene is TRBV20-1, the J gene TRBJ1-3, with a weak D call TRBD1 (6 bases). The CDR3 contains 13 residues. Germline CDR1 reads DFQATT; CDR2 reads SNEGSKA (reference sequence). V was pared by 3 bases and J by 5 bases, with 11 bases between. CDR3 sequence (DNA): TGCAGTGCTAGCGCGGACAGCAGAAACACCATATATTTT. This translates into CSASADSRNTIYF.

V gene TRBV19 combines with J gene TRBJ2-5; D call uncertain. Germline assignment: CDR1 LNHDA and CDR2 SQIVND (reference sequence). This CDR3 region has 13 residues. V lost 6 bases, J lost 5 bases, and 13 bases lay in between. The CDR3 reads CASSLEVAETQYF. CDR3 nucleotide sequence: TGTGCCAGTAGCTTAGAGGTGGCGGAGACCCAGTACTTC.